This TCR beta chain was found in a study of siplizumab effects on memory and regulatory T cells. Study outcomes and limitations: Proliferating Tregs in siplizumab cultures were never verified as suppressive.

Concerning this clone itself: What it binds is unknown.

The repertoire was sequenced with immunoSEQ multiplex PCR; TCRdb's copy has only in-frame clones and lacks some. Of approximately 100,000 clones in the sample, about 93% were seen once. CDR1 and CDR2 (germline): SGHTA, FQGNSA. The CDR3 runs 14 residues. Between the trimmed V and J ends, which lost 6 bases and 3 bases, there was a span of 11 bases. This TCR was sampled from a human donor in good health. V and J are TRBV7-2 and TRBJ1-4, with a possible D match to TRBD1 (6 bases). The sequencing input was non-Treg CD4+ T cells sorted from blood. CDR3 sequence: CASRLTGSNEKLFF. The CDR3 DNA follows: TGTGCCAGCAGACTAACAGGGTCTAATGAAAAACTGTTTTTT.